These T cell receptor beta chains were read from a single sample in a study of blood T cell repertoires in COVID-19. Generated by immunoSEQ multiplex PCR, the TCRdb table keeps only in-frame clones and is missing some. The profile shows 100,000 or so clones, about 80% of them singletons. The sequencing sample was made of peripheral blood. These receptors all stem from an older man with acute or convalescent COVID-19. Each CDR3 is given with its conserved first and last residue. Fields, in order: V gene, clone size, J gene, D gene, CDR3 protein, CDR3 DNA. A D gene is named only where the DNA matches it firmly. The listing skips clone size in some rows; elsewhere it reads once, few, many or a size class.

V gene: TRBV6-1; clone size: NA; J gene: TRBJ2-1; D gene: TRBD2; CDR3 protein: CASSGGASGRIYNEQFF; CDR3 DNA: TGTGCCAGCAGTGGGGGGGCTAGCGGGAGAATTTACAATGAGCAGTTCTTC
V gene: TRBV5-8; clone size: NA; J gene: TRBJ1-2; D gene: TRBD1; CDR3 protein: CASSLTGTGTNGYTF; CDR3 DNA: TGTGCCAGCAGCTTAACCGGGACAGGGACGAATGGCTACACCTTC
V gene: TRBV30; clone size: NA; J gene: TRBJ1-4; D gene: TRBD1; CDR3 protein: CAWRGQGTSTNEKLFF; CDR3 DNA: TGTGCCTGGAGAGGACAGGGGACCTCAACTAATGAAAAACTGTTTTTT
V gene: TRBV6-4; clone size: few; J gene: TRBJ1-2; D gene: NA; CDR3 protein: CASSAQGNYGYTF; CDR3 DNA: TGTGCCAGCAGTGCACAGGGAAACTATGGCTACACCTTC
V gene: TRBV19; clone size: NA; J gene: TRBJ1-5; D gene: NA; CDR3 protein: CASTGRVNQPQHF; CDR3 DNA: TGTGCCAGTACGGGCAGGGTTAATCAGCCCCAGCATTTT
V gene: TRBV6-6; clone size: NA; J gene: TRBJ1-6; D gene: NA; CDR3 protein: CASRRSQGRNSPLHF; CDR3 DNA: TGTGCCAGCAGAAGAAGTCAGGGTAGAAATTCACCCCTCCACTTT
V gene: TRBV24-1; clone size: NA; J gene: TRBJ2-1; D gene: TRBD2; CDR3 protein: CATSVSLAGTNEQFF; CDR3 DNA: TGTGCCACCAGTGTAAGCCTAGCGGGAACCAATGAGCAGTTCTTC
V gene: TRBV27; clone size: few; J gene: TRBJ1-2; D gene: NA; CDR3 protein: CASSWSSGNYGYTF; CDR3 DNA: TGTGCCAGCAGTTGGAGTAGTGGGAACTATGGCTACACCTTC
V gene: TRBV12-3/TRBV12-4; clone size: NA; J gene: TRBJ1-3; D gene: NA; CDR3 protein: CASRESGNTIYF; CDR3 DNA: TGTGCCAGCCGGGAATCTGGAAACACCATATATTTT
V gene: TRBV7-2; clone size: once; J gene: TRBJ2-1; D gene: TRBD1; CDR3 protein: CASSPGTGAHNEQFF; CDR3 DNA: TGTGCCAGCAGCCCCGGGACAGGGGCCCACAATGAGCAGTTCTTC
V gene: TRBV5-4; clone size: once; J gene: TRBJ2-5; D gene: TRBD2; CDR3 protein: CASSLVLAGGRETQYF; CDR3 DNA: TGTGCCAGCAGCTTAGTACTAGCGGGGGGCCGGGAGACCCAGTACTTC
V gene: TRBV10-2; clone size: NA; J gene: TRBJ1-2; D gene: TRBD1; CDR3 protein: CASSGGTGVIYGYTF; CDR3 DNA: TGCGCCAGCAGTGGAGGGACAGGGGTTATCTATGGCTACACCTTC
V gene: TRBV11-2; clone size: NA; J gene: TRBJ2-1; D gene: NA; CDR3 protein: CASRTSGVVYNEQFF; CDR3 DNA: TGTGCCAGCAGAACCTCGGGGGTAGTGTACAATGAGCAGTTCTTC
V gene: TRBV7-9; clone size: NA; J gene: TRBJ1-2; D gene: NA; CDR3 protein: CASSVTGRERYTF; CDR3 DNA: TGTGCCAGCAGCGTTACAGGGAGAGAGCGCTACACCTTC
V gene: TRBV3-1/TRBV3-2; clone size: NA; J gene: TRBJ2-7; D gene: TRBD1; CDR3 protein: CASSPWTGYEQYF; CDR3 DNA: TGTGCCAGCAGCCCATGGACAGGCTACGAGCAGTACTTC